Each of the 12 T cell receptor beta chains below was sequenced from the same sample in a study of CD8+ T cells in alopecia areata. The authors extracted RNA and reverse transcribed it into cDNA as the sequencing template. The protocol was immunoSEQ multiplex PCR, while the TCRdb copy is restricted to in-frame clones and leaves out a portion. The repertoire includes over 150,000 clones, 63% of them detected once, and around 1.6% sits in the top ten. The sample was CD4+ T cells sorted from blood, taken at week 0. Receptor source: a human donor with alopecia areata.

By share, this clone counts as medium-sized (0.01 to 0.1%). This rearrangement joins TRBV7-2 to TRBJ2-1, with 9 bases that match TRBD2. The CDR3 sequence is 15 residues long. After removal of 5 bases from V and 3 bases from J, the junction contained 5 bases not matched to a gene. Germline loops: CDR1 SGHTA, CDR2 FQGNSA. The CDR3: CASSISGGLYNEQFF. For the CDR3, the DNA is TGTGCCAGCAGCATTAGCGGGGGACTCTACAATGAGCAGTTCTTC.

The genes are TRBV29-1 and TRBJ1-1; the match to TRBD1 covers 8 bases. With 5 bases clipped from V and 0 bases from J, the junction kept 5 bases outside the gene matches. The CDR3 totals 14 residues. Germline V gene sequence: CDR1 SQVTM, CDR2 ANQGSEA. The CDR3 DNA is TGCAGCGTTTCGCAGGGGGCTGTGAACACTGAAGCTTTCTTT. It encodes CSVSQGAVNTEAFF.

Regarding this clone: Within the sample, other DNA sequences also encode this same CDR3. This chain links TRBV7-2 with TRBJ1-5, with D maybe TRBD1 (5 bases). Germline CDR1 reads SGHTA; CDR2 reads FQGNSA. CDR3 length: 13 amino acids. The V gene lost 5 bases and the J gene lost 4 bases, with 9 bases spanning the gap. The CDR3 reads CASSLRGNQPQHF. DNA for the CDR3: TGTGCCAGCAGCCTAAGGGGTAATCAGCCCCAGCATTTT.

The rearrangement joins TRBV10-3 to TRBJ2-5; D is uncertain. The CDR3 is 12 residues long. Germline V CDR1 and CDR2: ENHRY, SYGVKD. V dropped 10 bases and J dropped 4 bases, with 13 bases sitting between them. DNA of the CDR3: TGTGCCACGGCGACCAGAGGAGAGACCCAGTACTTC. This translates into CATATRGETQYF.

This clone was found once. The chain is built from TRBV30 and TRBJ2-1; 9 bases line up with TRBD2. Germline CDR1 GTSNPN, CDR2 SVGIG (reference sequence). V lost 4 bases and J lost 9; bases outside the gene matches: 7. The CDR3 is 13 residues long. CDR3 loop: CAWNKGLAIEQFF. CDR3 bases: TGTGCCTGGAACAAGGGACTAGCTATTGAGCAGTTCTTC.

In this sample, this clone turned up once. The V gene is TRBV5-6, the J gene TRBJ2-7; D not resolved. The CDR3 has 15 residues. The germline gives CDR1 SGHDT, CDR2 YYEEEE. Trimming took off 6 bases at V and 0 bases at J, with 16 bases between the two ends. This chain's CDR3 is CASNSFDGNSYEQYF. The DNA of the CDR3 is TGTGCCAGCAACTCGTTCGACGGTAACTCCTACGAGCAGTACTTC.

The chain recombines TRBV30 with TRBJ1-1, with 7 positions matching TRBD1. The CDR3 loop spans 15 amino acids. J gave up 4 bases and V 4 bases, and 12 bases lay outside the gene matches. The germline gives CDR1 GTSNPN, CDR2 SVGIG (reference sequence). The CDR3 loop is CAWIRNRGLSTEAFF. The CDR3 region has the DNA TGTGCCTGGATCCGCAACAGGGGATTGAGCACTGAAGCTTTCTTT.

Details on this clone: This specimen includes other DNA sequences encoding the same CDR3. The J gene is TRBJ2-7, the V gene TRBV9, with 12 bases matching TRBD1. Germline V CDR1 and CDR2: SGDLS, YYNGEE. V trimming: 4 bases; J trimming: 5 bases; junction bases outside the gene matches: 7. The CDR3 consists of 15 residues. The DNA of the CDR3 is TGTGCCAGCAGCCCGAGGGACAGGGGGCGTCACGAGCAGTACTTC. This encodes CASSPRDRGRHEQYF.

The chain employs TRBV30 and TRBJ1-5; TRBD1 is a possible D gene (5 bases). The V end was cut by 1 base, the J end by 6 bases, with 13 bases between. CDR1 is GTSNPN and CDR2 is SVGIG in the germline V gene (reference sequence). The CDR3 covers 14 residues. CDR3 amino acids: CAWSEGQVGQPQHF. The DNA for the CDR3 is TGTGCCTGGAGTGAGGGGCAGGTGGGTCAGCCCCAGCATTTT.

The rearrangement links TRBV6-5 to TRBJ2-4; D call uncertain. Germline values: CDR1 MNHEY, CDR2 SVGAGI. Trimming took off 7 bases at V and 6 bases at J, with 10 bases between the two ends. The CDR3 runs 12 residues. CDR3 in DNA: TGTGCCAGCACCAGGCCCGGAAACATTCAGTACTTC. This encodes CASTRPGNIQYF.

The J gene is TRBJ2-3, the V gene TRBV11-2; D is tentatively TRBD1 or TRBD2 (6 bases each). V lost 2 bases, J lost 2 bases, and 14 bases lay in between. Germline V lookup: CDR1 SGHAT, CDR2 FQNNGV. The CDR3 is 16 residues long. Here the CDR3 reads CASSLSRGRSTDTQYF. The CDR3 nucleotides read TGTGCCAGCAGCTTAAGTCGGGGGCGTTCCACAGATACGCAGTATTTT.

The rearrangement joins TRBV7-2 to TRBJ2-7; TRBD2 might be the D (6 bases). Germline-derived CDR1 and CDR2 are SGHTA and FQGNSA. V lost 7 bases and J 7 bases, leaving 17 bases between the germline ends. CDR3 size: 13 residues. CDR3 sequence (DNA): TGTGCCAGCAACAACGGGGGTGGATGGGAGCAGTACTTC. Amino acids: CASNNGGGWEQYF.